This TCR beta chain was identified in a study of CD8 T cells in ankylosing spondylitis. TCRdb analysed the 5' RACE reads with MiXCR anew, one entry per CDR3 protein. Of 300,000 to 400,000 distinct CDR3 sequences in the sample, roughly 12% are singletons; the top ten hold 8% to 9.5%. This clonotype was recorded at least ten times. CDR3 length: 14 amino acids. Looked up from germline, CDR1 is SGHTA and CDR2 is FQGNSA. V lost 3 bases and J lost 5, with 10 bases in between. The sequence derives from a female donor with ankylosing spondylitis or in good health (not recorded which). J is TRBJ1-4 and V is TRBV7-2; maybe TRBD1 (5 bases). The sequencing input was blood, either unsorted or a sorted T cell fraction (not recorded which). The DNA for the CDR3 is TGTGCCAGCAGCTTCCCGGGGCCGAATGAAAAACTGTTTTTT. The encoded protein is CASSFPGPNEKLFF.